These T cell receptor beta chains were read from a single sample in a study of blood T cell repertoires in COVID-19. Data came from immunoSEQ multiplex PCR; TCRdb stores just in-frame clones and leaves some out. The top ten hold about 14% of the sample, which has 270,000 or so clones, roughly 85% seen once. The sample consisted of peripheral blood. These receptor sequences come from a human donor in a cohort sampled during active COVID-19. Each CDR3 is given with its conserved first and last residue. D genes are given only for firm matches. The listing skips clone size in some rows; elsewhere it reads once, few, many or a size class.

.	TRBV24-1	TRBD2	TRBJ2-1	TGTGCCACCAGTGTTACTAGCGGGAGAAGCAATGAGCAGTTCTTC	CATSVTSGRSNEQFF
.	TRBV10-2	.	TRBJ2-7	TGCGCCAGCAGTGAGCTCGACGAGCAGTACTTC	CASSELDEQYF
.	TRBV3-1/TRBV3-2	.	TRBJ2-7	TGTGCCAGCAGCCAAGCGGACTACTACGAGCAGTACTTC	CASSQADYYEQYF
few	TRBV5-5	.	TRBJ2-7	TGTGCCAGCAGCTTGGTATCCAGCGCCGAGCAGTACTTC	CASSLVSSAEQYF
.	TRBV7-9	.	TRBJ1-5	TGTGCCAGCAGCTCCCAGGGGATCAATCAGCCCCAGCATTTT	CASSSQGINQPQHF
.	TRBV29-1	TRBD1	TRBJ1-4	TGCAGCGTTACCGGGACAGGGAAAGTTGGTGATGAAAAACTGTTTTTT	CSVTGTGKVGDEKLFF
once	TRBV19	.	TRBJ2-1	TGTGCCAGTAGTAACAGGCACAATGAGCAGTTCTTC	CASSNRHNEQFF
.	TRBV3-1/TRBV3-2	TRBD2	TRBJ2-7	TGTGCCAGCAGCCCTCGGGGGGGGGACGAGCAGTACTTC	CASSPRGGDEQYF
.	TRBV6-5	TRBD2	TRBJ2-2	TGTGCCAGCAGTTCCCCGACTAGCGGGAGTTCCGGGGAGCTGTTTTTT	CASSSPTSGSSGELFF
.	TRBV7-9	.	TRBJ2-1	TGTGCCAGCAGCCGTCCCGGGACAAAAATCAGTGAGCAGTTCTTC	CASSRPGTKISEQFF
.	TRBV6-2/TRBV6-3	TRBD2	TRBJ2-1	TGTGCCAGCAGTCCCAGCGGGAGGGGCCTCTACAATGAGCAGTTCTTC	CASSPSGRGLYNEQFF
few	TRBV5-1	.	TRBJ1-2	TGCGCCAGCCGATTCCTCCCCGGAGACGAAAACTATGGCTACACCTTC	CASRFLPGDENYGYTF
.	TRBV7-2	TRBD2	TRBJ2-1	TGTGCCAGCAGGACGGGACTAGGCACCTACAATGAGCAGTTCTTC	CASRTGLGTYNEQFF
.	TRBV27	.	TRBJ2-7	TGTGCCATTCATGGACTGGCGGGCGAGCAGTACTTC	CAIHGLAGEQYF
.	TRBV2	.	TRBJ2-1	TGTGCCAGCAGTGTCGTTAGAACTCATGAGCAGTTCTTC	CASSVVRTHEQFF
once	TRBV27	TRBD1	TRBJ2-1	TGTGCCAGCACCAGACAGGGCCTTACGTACAATGAGCAGTTCTTC	CASTRQGLTYNEQFF
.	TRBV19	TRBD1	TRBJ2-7	TGTGCCAGTAGTCCCACCCCGGGACAGGGAAGGAGTGAGCAGTACTTC	CASSPTPGQGRSEQYF
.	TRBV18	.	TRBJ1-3	TGTGCCAGCTCACCAGCACGGTCTACCTCTGGAAACACCATATATTTT	CASSPARSTSGNTIYF
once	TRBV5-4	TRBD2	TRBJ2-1	TGTGCCAGCAGTTATAGCGGGAGTCGGAGCTATGAGCAGTTCTTC	CASSYSGSRSYEQFF
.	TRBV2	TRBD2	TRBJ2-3	TGTGCCAGCAGTGCGGGAGGGCCTGTAGATACGCAGTATTTT	CASSAGGPVDTQYF
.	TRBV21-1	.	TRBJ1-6	TGTGCCAGCAGAACCACAGGAGACTCACCCCTCCACTTT	CASRTTGDSPLHF
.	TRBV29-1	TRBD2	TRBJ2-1	TGCAGCGTTGGGACTAGCGGGAGAAATGAGCAGTTCTTC	CSVGTSGRNEQFF
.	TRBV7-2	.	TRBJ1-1	TGTGCCAGCAGCTTACTACTTAGCGCTGAAGCTTTCTTT	CASSLLLSAEAFF
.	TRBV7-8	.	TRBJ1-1	TGTGCCAGCAGCTCTCAGGGGCGGATGAACACTGAAGCTTTCTTT	CASSSQGRMNTEAFF
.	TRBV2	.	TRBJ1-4	TGTGCCAGCAGTGCCACACAGGCTCGAGCAACTAATGAAAAACTGTTTTTT	CASSATQARATNEKLFF
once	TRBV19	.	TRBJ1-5	TGTGCCAGTAGTGGAAACAGGGACAATCAGCCCCAGCATTTT	CASSGNRDNQPQHF
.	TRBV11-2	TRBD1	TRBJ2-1	TGTGCCAGCGCTTGGGGACAGGGGAGATACAATGAGCAGTTCTTC	CASAWGQGRYNEQFF
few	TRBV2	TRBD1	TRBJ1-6	TGTGCCAGCAGAATACAGGGGGCTAATTCACCCCTCCACTTT	CASRIQGANSPLHF
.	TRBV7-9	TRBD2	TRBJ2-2	TGTGCCAGCAGCTCCCTGGGGACTAGCGGAGCGAACACCGGGGAGCTGTTTTTT	CASSSLGTSGANTGELFF
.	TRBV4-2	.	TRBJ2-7	TGTGCCAACACCACTCAGGAGGGGGGGCCCCAGTACTTC	CANTTQEGGPQYF
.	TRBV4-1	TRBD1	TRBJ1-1	TGCGCCAGCAGCCCCGGACAGGGCCTGAACACTGAAGCTTTCTTT	CASSPGQGLNTEAFF
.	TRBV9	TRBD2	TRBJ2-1	TGTGCCAGCAGCGCCCTAGCGGGGGGTATGGGTGAGCAGTTCTTC	CASSALAGGMGEQFF
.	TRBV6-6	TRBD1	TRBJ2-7	TGTGCCAGCAGTCAGACAGGGAGAGGGTACTACGAGCAGTACTTC	CASSQTGRGYYEQYF
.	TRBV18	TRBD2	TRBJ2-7	TGTGCCAGCTCACCAAGACTAGCGGGATCCCACGAGCAGTACTTC	CASSPRLAGSHEQYF
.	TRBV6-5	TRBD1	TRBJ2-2	TGTGCCAGCAGTTACGACAGGGGGCGGCAAGGGGAGCTGTTTTTT	CASSYDRGRQGELFF
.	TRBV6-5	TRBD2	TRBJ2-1	TGTGCCAGCTCTTTTGGGGGAGGGGATGAGCAGTTCTTC	CASSFGGGDEQFF
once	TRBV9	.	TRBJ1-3	TGTGCCAGCAGCGTAGTCCCCCACTCTGGAAACACCATATATTTT	CASSVVPHSGNTIYF
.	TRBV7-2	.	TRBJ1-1	TGTGCCAGCAGCTCGGGAGGGCGGAGAGGGGTGAGAACTGAAGCTTTCTTT	CASSSGGRRGVRTEAFF
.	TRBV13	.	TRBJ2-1	TGTGCCAGCAGCCTCTTCACTAGCTCCTACAATGAGCAGTTCTTC	CASSLFTSSYNEQFF
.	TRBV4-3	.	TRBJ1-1	TGCGCCAGCAGCCCGGGGGGCCGCACTGAAGCTTTCTTT	CASSPGGRTEAFF
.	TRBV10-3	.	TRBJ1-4	TGTGCCAGCAAAGCTGCAACTAATGAAAAACTGTTTTTT	CASKAATNEKLFF
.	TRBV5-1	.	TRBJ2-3	TGCGCCAGCAGCTTGACAGGGAAAAGCACAGATACGCAGTATTTT	CASSLTGKSTDTQYF
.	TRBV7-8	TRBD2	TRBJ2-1	TGTGCCAGCAGCCAACCTAGCGGGAGCGGGGTCTTC	CASSQPSGSGVF
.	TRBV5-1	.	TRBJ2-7	TGCGCCAGCAGCACTTACAGTTTCTACGAGCAGTACTTC	CASSTYSFYEQYF
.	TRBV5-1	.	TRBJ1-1	TGCGCCAGCAGCTTGATAAGAAACTCGCGGACTGAAGCTTTCTTT	CASSLIRNSRTEAFF